The 20 T cell receptor beta chains below come from one sample, sequenced in a study of cytomegalovirus exposure and HLA in healthy donors. Sequenced by immunoSEQ multiplex PCR; TCRdb stores in-frame clones only, minus some. The sample has fewer than 200,000 clones, more than 75% seen once; the top ten hold approximately 2.4%. Sequencing used PBMCs. Source of these receptors: a man aged 18 to 35 in good health and CMV-seropositive.

The chain joins TRBV29-1 to TRBJ2-1, with 9 bases identical to TRBD2. This CDR3 region has 14 residues. The germline CDR1 and CDR2 sequences are SQVTM and ANQGSEA. V gave up 4 bases and J gave up 3 bases; unmatched junction bases: 4. CDR3 sequence (DNA): TGCAGCGTTGGACTAGCGGTTCACTACAATGAGCAGTTCTTC. Encoded protein: CSVGLAVHYNEQFF.

This clone has a handful of counts. J is TRBJ2-5 and V is TRBV7-9; tentatively, D is TRBD2 (5 bases). This CDR3 is built from 17 residues. From germline, CDR1 is SEHNR and CDR2 FQNEAQ (reference sequence). Trimming cost V 2 bases and J 6 bases, with 22 bases left between them. CDR3 in DNA: TGTGCCAGCAGCTTAAGGCGCGAGGGCGAGTTGAGAAAGACCCAGTACTTC. Amino acids: CASSLRREGELRKTQYF.

The V call is TRBV6-1, the J call TRBJ2-7; tentatively, D is TRBD2 (6 bases). The CDR3 has 14 amino acids. V dropped 6 bases and J dropped 3 bases, with 15 bases sitting between them. The germline V gene has CDR1 MNHNS and CDR2 SASEGT. The CDR3 loop reads CASSEGGGFYEQYF. CDR3 nucleotide sequence: TGTGCCAGCAGCGAGGGAGGCGGATTCTACGAGCAGTACTTC.

Only a few counts were recorded for this clone. CDR3 region: CATSQLQNSPLHF. DNA of the CDR3: TGTGCCACCAGCCAGCTACAGAATTCACCCCTCCACTTT. This sequence joins TRBV15 and TRBJ1-6; D ambiguous. V was pared by 5 bases and J by 7 bases, with 9 bases between. From germline, CDR1 is LNHNV and CDR2 YYDKDF (reference sequence). There are 13 residues in the CDR3.

This clone was seen a handful of times. This chain links TRBV7-9 with TRBJ1-5; D might be TRBD1 (6 bases). The V gene lost 5 bases and the J gene lost 4 bases, with 12 bases spanning the gap. The CDR3 runs to 14 residues. Germline lookup yields CDR1 SEHNR and CDR2 FQNEAQ (reference sequence). Here the CDR3 DNA reads TGTGCCAGCAGCGACAGCAGGGGAAATCAGCCCCAGCATTTT. This sequence encodes CASSDSRGNQPQHF.

This chain uses TRBV5-6 with TRBJ1-4, with 7 bases matching TRBD1. Germline loops: CDR1 SGHDT, CDR2 YYEEEE. The length of the CDR3 is 16 residues. V lost 4 bases to trimming and J lost 8 bases; unmatched junction nucleotides: 14. The CDR3 DNA follows: TGTGCCAGCAGCCTGGGACAGATGGTGATTTACGAAAAACTGTTTTTT. It translates to CASSLGQMVIYEKLFF.

The chain recombines TRBV7-2 with TRBJ1-2; D uncertain. Germline values: CDR1 SGHTA, CDR2 FQGNSA. V was clipped by 4 bases and J by 8 bases, with 17 bases between them. This CDR3 region has 14 residues. CDR3 sequence: CASSSFTLKPGYTF. The CDR3 DNA reads as TGTGCCAGCAGCTCTTTTACATTAAAACCCGGCTACACCTTC. Drawing the rest from reference TRBV7-2 and TRBJ1-2, the complete variable domain is GAGVSQSPSNKVTEKGKDVELRCDPISGHTALYWYRQSLGQGLEFLIYFQGNSAPDKSGLPSDRFSAERTGGSVSTLTIQRTQQEDSAVYLCASSSFTLKPGYTFGSGTRLTVV.

The chain carries TRBV4-3 and TRBJ1-5; D call uncertain. Trimming removed 0 bases from V and 2 bases from J, with 11 bases in between. The CDR3 is made up of 16 amino acids. Germline CDR1 and CDR2: LGHNA and YSLEER. The CDR3 here is CASSQDPLLRNQPQHF. As DNA, the CDR3 is TGCGCCAGCAGCCAAGATCCCCTCCTCCGCAATCAGCCCCAGCATTTT.

CDR3 sequence reads: CASSKGQGSTGELFF. In DNA, the CDR3 is TGTGCCAGCAGCAAGGGACAGGGGAGTACCGGGGAGCTGTTTTTT. The chain is built from TRBV5-4 and TRBJ2-2; 10 bases map to TRBD1. V gave up 4 bases and J gave up 5 bases; unmatched junction bases: 5. Germline V lookup: CDR1 SGHNT, CDR2 YYREEE (reference sequence). The CDR3 has 15 residues.

The gene calls are TRBV5-1 and TRBJ2-5; 8 positions match TRBD1. CDR1 and CDR2 (germline): SGHRS, YFSETQ. CDR3 length: 16 residues. Losses at the gene ends were 0 bases for V and 2 bases for J; bases not matched to a gene: 6. As DNA, the CDR3 is TGCGCCAGCAGCTTGGGGACAGGGAGAGGGCAAGAGACCCAGTACTTC. Translation: CASSLGTGRGQETQYF.

The chain employs TRBV4-3 and TRBJ1-4; D gene unclear. Per the germline V gene, CDR1 is LGHNA and CDR2 is YSLEER. Trimming left V 0 bases short and J 7 bases short, with 15 bases between. The CDR3 is made up of 16 amino acids. The CDR3 nucleotides are TGCGCCAGCAGCCAAGAGCGCGAGGGTCTCTTTGAAAAACTGTTTTTT. This sequence encodes CASSQEREGLFEKLFF.

V is TRBV7-9 and J is TRBJ1-4; 7 nucleotides align to TRBD1. This CDR3 spans 18 amino acids. V lost 3 bases, J lost 1 base, and 11 bases stayed unmatched. Per germline, CDR1 SEHNR and CDR2 FQNEAQ (reference sequence). The DNA for the CDR3 is TGTGCCAGCAGCTTGGGACAGCAAGCCGGTGTAACTAATGAAAAACTGTTTTTT. Amino acid sequence: CASSLGQQAGVTNEKLFF.

In nucleotides, the CDR3 is TGTGCCAGCAGTTTGAGACTAGCGGGAGGGAGGTCCTACGAGCAGTACTTC. The encoded protein is CASSLRLAGGRSYEQYF. The V gene is TRBV27, the J gene TRBJ2-7; 14 bases are a match to TRBD2. CDR1 and CDR2 from the germline V gene are MNHEY and SMNVEV (reference sequence). Unmatched junction bases numbered 5, after V lost 3 bases and J lost 1 base. The CDR3 covers 17 residues.

This clone was observed once. The genes are TRBV25-1 and TRBJ2-5; weak D call: TRBD1 (6 bases). Per germline, CDR1 MGHDK and CDR2 SYGVNS. Trimming stripped 3 bases from V and 3 bases from J, with 14 bases between. The CDR3 has 15 residues. CDR3 sequence: CASSDSGTIEETQYF. The CDR3 DNA sequence: TGTGCCAGCAGTGATTCCGGGACAATCGAAGAGACCCAGTACTTC.

The chain recombines TRBV7-9 with TRBJ2-5; TRBD2 matches 7 bases. V lost 3 bases and J lost 5; bases outside the gene matches: 6. CDR1 is SEHNR and CDR2 is FQNEAQ in the germline V gene (reference sequence). CDR3 size: 14 residues. CDR3 in amino acids: CASSFSTSRETQYF. CDR3 nucleotide sequence: TGTGCCAGCAGCTTCTCGACTAGCAGGGAGACCCAGTACTTC. Filled out from reference TRBV7-9 and TRBJ2-5, the complete variable domain reads DTGVSQNPRHKITKRGQNVTFRCDPISEHNRLYWYRQTLGQGPEFLTYFQNEAQLEKSRLLSDRFSAERPKGSFSTLEIQRTEQGDSAMYLCASSFSTSRETQYFGPGTRLLVL.

The rearrangement uses TRBV7-3 and TRBJ2-3; D might be TRBD2 (6 bases). CDR1 is SGHTA and CDR2 is FQGTGA in the germline V gene. CDR3 length: 12 amino acids. Trimming cost V 8 bases and J 0 bases, with 6 bases left between them. This CDR3 is CASGGSTDTQYF. CDR3 DNA: TGTGCCAGCGGGGGGAGCACAGATACGCAGTATTTT. The full variable domain, rest sourced from reference TRBV7-3 and TRBJ2-3, is GAGVSQTPSNKVTEKGKYVELRCDPISGHTALYWYRQSLGQGPEFLIYFQGTGAADDSGLPNDRFFAVRPEGSVSTLKIQRTERGDSAVYLCASGGSTDTQYFGPGTRLTVL.

This chain uses TRBV28 with TRBJ2-7; 14 positions match TRBD2. V was clipped by 7 bases and J by 6 bases; unmatched bases: 5. From germline, CDR1 is MDHEN and CDR2 SYDVKM. The CDR3 is 14 residues long. The CDR3 sequence: CASKPGLAGAEQYF. CDR3 nucleotide sequence: TGTGCCAGCAAACCGGGACTAGCGGGAGCCGAGCAGTACTTC.

This sequence joins TRBV5-6 and TRBJ1-2; 7 bases are shared with TRBD1. The CDR3 is made up of 15 amino acids. Germline CDR1 is SGHDT and CDR2 is YYEEEE. J gave up 8 bases and V 0 bases, and 10 bases lay outside the gene matches. The CDR3 sequence: CASSLDPGGPGGYTF. In DNA, the CDR3 is TGTGCCAGCAGCTTGGACCCAGGGGGTCCCGGGGGCTACACCTTC.

The V and J genes are TRBV2 and TRBJ2-5; TRBD1 matches at 7 bases. With V trimmed by 7 bases and J by 2 bases, 4 bases remained unmatched. This CDR3 is 13 amino acids long. The germline V gene encodes CDR1 SNHLY and CDR2 FYNNEI. The CDR3 reads CASNKDRQETQYF. CDR3 DNA: TGTGCCAGCAATAAGGACAGGCAAGAGACCCAGTACTTC.

The DNA of the CDR3 is TGTGCCAGCAGCCCGGGGTCCATGCCCCAGCATTTT. It is translated as CASSPGSMPQHF. This chain joins TRBV7-9 and TRBJ1-5; D is uncertain. The germline gives CDR1 SEHNR, CDR2 FQNEAQ (reference sequence). V lost 5 bases, J lost 9 bases, and 11 bases lay in between. There are 12 residues in the CDR3.